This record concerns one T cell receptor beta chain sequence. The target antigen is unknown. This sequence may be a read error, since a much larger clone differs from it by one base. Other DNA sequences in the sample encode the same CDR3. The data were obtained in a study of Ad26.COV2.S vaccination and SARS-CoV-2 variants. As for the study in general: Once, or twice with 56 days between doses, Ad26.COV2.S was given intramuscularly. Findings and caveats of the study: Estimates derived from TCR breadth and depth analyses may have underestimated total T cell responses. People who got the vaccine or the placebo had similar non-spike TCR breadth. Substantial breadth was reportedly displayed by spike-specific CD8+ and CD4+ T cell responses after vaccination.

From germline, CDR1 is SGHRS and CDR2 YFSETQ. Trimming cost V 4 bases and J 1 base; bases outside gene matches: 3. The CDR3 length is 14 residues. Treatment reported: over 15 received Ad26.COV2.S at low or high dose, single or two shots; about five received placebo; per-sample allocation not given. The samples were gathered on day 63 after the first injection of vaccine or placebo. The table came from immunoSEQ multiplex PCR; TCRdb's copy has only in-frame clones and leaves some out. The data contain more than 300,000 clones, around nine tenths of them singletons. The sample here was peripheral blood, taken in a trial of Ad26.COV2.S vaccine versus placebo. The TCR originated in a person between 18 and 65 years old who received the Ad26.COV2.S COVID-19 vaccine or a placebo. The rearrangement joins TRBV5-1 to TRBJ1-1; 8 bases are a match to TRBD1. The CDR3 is CASSPGTGNTEAFF. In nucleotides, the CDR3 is TGCGCCAGCAGCCCGGGGACAGGGAACACTGAAGCTTTCTTT.